A single sample gave rise to the 30 T cell receptor beta chains below, sequenced in a study of T-cell memory formation after mild COVID-19. One entry per CDR3 protein, called by TCRdb with MiXCR from the 5' RACE reads. The sample consists of around 310,000 distinct CDR3 sequences, 15% of them appearing once. The sample was PBMCs or a T cell subset sorted from them (not recorded which). The receptors were gathered from a man between 18 and 29 years old who had mild COVID-19 (a few samples of this study predate the infection). Cell type and time point are not known.

This clonotype was observed many times. V gene TRBV12-3 or TRBV12-4 combines with J gene TRBJ2-5; D is possibly TRBD1 or TRBD2 (6 bases each). The CDR3 runs to 14 residues. V dropped 3 bases and J dropped 7 bases, with 15 bases sitting between them. CDR3 nucleotides: TGTGCCAGCAGTTTGGGGGGTAGGGGGACGACCCAGTACTTC. Amino acids: CASSLGGRGTTQYF.

This clonotype was picked up many times. V and J are TRBV6-2 or TRBV6-3 and TRBJ2-5, with TRBD1 matching 7 bases. V shed 3 bases, J shed 5 bases, and the junction held 9 bases outside the gene matches. The CDR3 is 15 residues long. CDR1 is MNHEY, CDR2 SVGEGT, per germline. CDR3 DNA sequence: TGTGCCAGCAGTTATGGAGACAGGGATCCGGAGACCCAGTACTTC. It encodes CASSYGDRDPETQYF.

The CDR3 sequence is CASSYSGLAAYEQYF. The CDR3 DNA reads as TGTGCCAGCAGTTACTCAGGACTAGCGGCTTACGAGCAGTACTTC. V and J are TRBV6-5 and TRBJ2-7, with TRBD2 identical over 10 bases. There are 15 residues in the CDR3. The germline V gene encodes CDR1 MNHEY and CDR2 SVGAGI. With 0 bases clipped from V and 4 bases from J, the junction kept 3 bases outside the gene matches.

The V gene is TRBV7-9, the J gene TRBJ1-4, with D uncertain. The V gene's germline CDR1 is SEHNR and CDR2 FQNEAQ (reference sequence). CDR3 length equals 12 residues. V was trimmed by 1 base and J by 7 bases, leaving 4 bases between them. The CDR3 region is CASSLGAEKLFF. Written as DNA, the CDR3 is TGTGCCAGCAGCTTAGGTGCTGAAAAACTGTTTTTT.

This chain connects TRBV5-1 to TRBJ2-1; 12 positions agree with TRBD2. The CDR3 runs 16 residues. Germline V lookup: CDR1 SGHRS, CDR2 YFSETQ. J lost 4 bases, V lost 5 bases, and 7 bases had no gene match. CDR3 coding DNA: TGCGCCAGCAGGACTAGCGGGGGCTCGTATTACAATGAGCAGTTCTTC. Its translation: CASRTSGGSYYNEQFF.

J is TRBJ2-3 and V is TRBV5-1; 9 nucleotides agree with TRBD1. The germline gives CDR1 SGHRS, CDR2 YFSETQ. The trim removed 7 bases at V and 7 bases at J, leaving 13 bases unmatched. This CDR3 region has 15 residues. The CDR3 reads CASRPGTGIQNTQYF. The CDR3 DNA reads TGCGCCAGCCGTCCCGGGACAGGGATCCAAAATACGCAGTATTTT.

The J gene is TRBJ2-2, the V gene TRBV20-1; D perhaps matches TRBD1 (5 bases). The CDR3 runs to 13 residues. V lost 7 bases and J 1 base, leaving 10 bases between the germline ends. In germline, CDR1 is DFQATT, CDR2 SNEGSKA (reference sequence). The CDR3 DNA follows: TGCAGTGTTGAAGGGGAGAACACCGGGGAGCTGTTTTTT. Translation: CSVEGENTGELFF.

There are many counts of this clonotype. The rearrangement joins TRBV4-3 to TRBJ2-3; D possibly corresponds to TRBD1 (6 bases). Germline V gene lookup returns CDR1 LGHNA and CDR2 YSLEER. The CDR3 covers 15 residues. With 0 bases removed from V and 3 bases from J, the gap between germline ends came to 10 bases. Here the CDR3 reads CASSQEPRGTDTQYF. CDR3 nucleotides: TGCGCCAGCAGCCAAGAACCCAGGGGAACAGATACGCAGTATTTT.

The chain is built from TRBV7-6 and TRBJ1-2, with TRBD1 matching 9 bases. CDR3 size: 14 residues. After removal of 5 bases from V and 7 bases from J, the junction contained 8 bases not matched to a gene. The V gene's germline CDR1 is SGHVS and CDR2 FNYEAQ. The DNA for the CDR3 is TGTGCCAGCAGCCCGGGACAGGGTTTTTCTGGCTACACCTTC. This translates into CASSPGQGFSGYTF.

This clonotype was picked up a small number of times. This chain uses TRBV7-9 with TRBJ2-2; D possibly corresponds to TRBD2 (5 bases). Germline values: CDR1 SEHNR, CDR2 FQNEAQ (reference sequence). Trimming cost V 1 base and J 0 bases, with 9 bases left between them. This CDR3 contains 16 residues. The CDR3 loop is CASSLGYGTNTGELFF. In nucleotides, the CDR3 is TGTGCCAGCAGCTTAGGGTACGGGACGAACACCGGGGAGCTGTTTTTT.

This clonotype was counted only a few times. This chain connects TRBV25-1 to TRBJ1-2; D gene unclear. The CDR3 covers 13 residues. Trimming took 5 bases from V and 5 from J, leaving 12 bases between them. The germline V gene has CDR1 MGHDK and CDR2 SYGVNS. The CDR3 sequence is CASSSRTGYGYTF. The CDR3 region has the DNA TGTGCCAGCAGTAGCCGGACGGGGTATGGCTACACCTTC.

In its sample, this clonotype was seen a few times. The chain combines TRBV2 with TRBJ2-5, with 9 bases aligning to TRBD2. V lost 6 bases to trimming and J lost 7 bases; unmatched junction nucleotides: 12. This CDR3 is 15 amino acids long. CDR1 is SNHLY and CDR2 is FYNNEI in the germline V gene. The CDR3 spells CASRLAGARMGTQYF. In DNA, the CDR3 is TGTGCCAGCAGATTAGCGGGGGCCCGGATGGGGACCCAGTACTTC. Filled out from reference TRBV2 and TRBJ2-5, the complete variable domain reads EPEVTQTPSHQVTQMGQEVILRCVPISNHLYFYWYRQILGQKVEFLVSFYNNEISEKSEIFDDQFSVERPDGSNFTLKIRSTKLEDSAMYFCASRLAGARMGTQYFGPGTRLLVL.

The chain combines TRBV7-9 with TRBJ1-5, with D unresolved. The CDR3 covers 17 residues. In germline, CDR1 is SEHNR, CDR2 FQNEAQ (reference sequence). V lost 1 base to trimming and J lost 8 bases, with 21 bases between them. The CDR3 loop is CASSLGALDSAQEPQHF. The CDR3 DNA reads as TGTGCCAGCAGCTTAGGGGCGCTGGACTCAGCCCAAGAGCCCCAGCATTTT.

The sample holds many counts of this clonotype. This chain uses TRBV7-9 with TRBJ2-1; a weak D match, TRBD1 (6 bases). Germline CDR1 reads SEHNR; CDR2 reads FQNEAQ (reference sequence). CDR3 length: 15 residues. The V end was cut by 4 bases, the J end by 7 bases, with 17 bases between. CDR3 nucleotides: TGTGCCAGCAGCTCCGGGACAATGAGCTGGAATGAGCAGTTCTTC. It translates to CASSSGTMSWNEQFF. The whole variable domain, remainder taken from reference TRBV7-9 and TRBJ2-1, is DTGVSQNPRHKITKRGQNVTFRCDPISEHNRLYWYRQTLGQGPEFLTYFQNEAQLEKSRLLSDRFSAERPKGSFSTLEIQRTEQGDSAMYLCASSSGTMSWNEQFFGPGTRLTVL.

This clonotype has a count of ten or more. This chain links TRBV3-1 with TRBJ2-3, with 9 positions matching TRBD2. Losses at the gene ends were 2 bases for V and 3 bases for J; bases not matched to a gene: 3. Looked up from germline, CDR1 is LGHDT and CDR2 is YNNKEL (reference sequence). This CDR3 has 15 residues. CDR3 coding DNA: TGTGCCAGCAGCCAAATCAGCGGGGGGACAGATACGCAGTATTTT. Its translation: CASSQISGGTDTQYF.

This rearrangement joins TRBV7-3 to TRBJ2-7, with TRBD1 identical over 8 bases. J lost 9 bases, V lost 1 base, and 11 bases had no gene match. Germline V gene data show CDR1 as SGHTA and CDR2 as FQGTGA. The CDR3 has 15 amino acids. In DNA form, the CDR3 reads TGTGCCAGCAGCTTAATCGGTCAGGGGGCTTCAGTGCAGTACTTC. Translated, it gives CASSLIGQGASVQYF.

This sequence joins TRBV29-1 and TRBJ1-2; no firm D call. Germline V gene data show CDR1 as SQVTM and CDR2 as ANQGSEA. The CDR3 runs to 11 residues. V was pared by 2 bases and J by 7 bases, with 8 bases between. CDR3 coding DNA: TGCAGCGTTGAAACTGCCCCTGGCTACACCTTC. Translated: CSVETAPGYTF.

The chain links TRBV9 to TRBJ2-5; the match to TRBD1 covers 8 bases. Trimming cost V 0 bases and J 2 bases; bases outside gene matches: 6. The CDR3 contains 16 residues. The germline V gene encodes CDR1 SGDLS and CDR2 YYNGEE. CDR3 coding DNA: TGTGCCAGCAGCGTAGCCCCCGACAGGGGTCAAGAGACCCAGTACTTC. Its translation is CASSVAPDRGQETQYF.

This clonotype was detected a few times. The rearrangement joins TRBV7-3 to TRBJ2-1; 7 bases agree with TRBD1. With 1 base clipped from V and 10 bases from J, the junction kept 4 bases outside the gene matches. CDR3 length: 13 residues. Germline loops: CDR1 SGHTA, CDR2 FQGTGA. As DNA, the CDR3 is TGTGCCAGCAGCTTAAGGGACAGAGGCGAGCAGTTCTTC. Amino acid sequence: CASSLRDRGEQFF.

This clonotype has more than one count but fewer than ten. CDR3 sequence reads: CASSGEGAEAFF. CDR3 bases: TGCGCCAGCAGCGGGGAAGGGGCTGAAGCTTTCTTT. The V and J genes are TRBV4-1 and TRBJ1-1; possible D gene TRBD1, 5 bases. This CDR3 region has 12 residues. V was clipped by 5 bases and J by 6 bases, with 10 bases between them. CDR1 and CDR2 from the germline V gene are MGHRA and YSYEKL.

The chain employs TRBV7-8 and TRBJ2-2; D is perhaps TRBD1 (5 bases). The germline gives CDR1 SGHVS, CDR2 FQNEAQ. The V end was cut by 5 bases, the J end by 6 bases, with 10 bases between. The CDR3 spans 13 residues. CDR3: CASSHQGPGELFF. The CDR3, as DNA: TGTGCCAGCAGCCATCAGGGTCCCGGGGAGCTGTTTTTT.

Ten or more counts support this clonotype. The chain couples TRBV11-2 to TRBJ2-7; 7 bases agree with TRBD1. CDR3 length: 14 residues. Trimming cost V 8 bases and J 6 bases; bases outside gene matches: 13. The germline gives CDR1 SGHAT, CDR2 FQNNGV. The CDR3: CASLPRGTLSEQYF. The CDR3 DNA reads as TGTGCCAGCCTCCCCAGGGGGACCCTCTCCGAGCAGTACTTC.

This chain connects TRBV7-2 to TRBJ2-5; D is uncertain. Germline V gene data show CDR1 as SGHTA and CDR2 as FQGNSA. The CDR3 covers 14 residues. The V end lost 4 bases, the J end lost 5 bases, and 14 bases lay between the germline ends. CDR3 amino acids: CASSSSRGRETQYF. The CDR3 DNA follows: TGTGCCAGCAGCTCCTCCCGTGGGCGGGAGACCCAGTACTTC.

J is TRBJ2-4 and V is TRBV20-1; 9 nucleotides align to TRBD1. This CDR3 is 14 amino acids long. The germline CDR1 and CDR2 sequences are DFQATT and SNEGSKA (reference sequence). V was clipped by 5 bases and J by 3 bases; unmatched bases: 5. The CDR3 DNA follows: TGCAGTGCTTTCTCGACAGGGGGCAAAAACATTCAGTACTTC. Translation gives CSAFSTGGKNIQYF.

A few counts support this clonotype. V and J are TRBV10-3 and TRBJ1-2, with D perhaps TRBD1 (6 bases). The CDR3 has 12 residues. Trimming removed 11 bases from V and 0 bases from J, with 10 bases in between. The germline V gene encodes CDR1 ENHRY and CDR2 SYGVKD. CDR3 DNA sequence: TGTGCCTTACGGGACACTAACTATGGCTACACCTTC. This encodes CALRDTNYGYTF.

V and J are TRBV18 and TRBJ1-5; tentatively, D is TRBD1 (5 bases). Germline V gives CDR1 KGHSH, CDR2 LQKENI. This CDR3 spans 16 amino acids. Trimming left V 4 bases short and J 1 base short, with 14 bases between. Written as DNA, the CDR3 is TGTGCCAGCTCACGAGGAGGGGTCGGGAGCAATCAGCCCCAGCATTTT. The encoded protein is CASSRGGVGSNQPQHF.

This clonotype has only one observation. The genes are TRBV20-1 and TRBJ1-1; possibly TRBD1 for D (6 bases). Germline V gene lookup returns CDR1 DFQATT and CDR2 SNEGSKA (reference sequence). Trimming left V 1 base short and J 0 bases short, with 12 bases between. This CDR3 is built from 15 residues. CDR3 sequence (DNA): TGCAGTGCTAGAGGGACAGCCGATATGAACACTGAAGCTTTCTTT. Amino acid sequence: CSARGTADMNTEAFF.

The V call is TRBV4-3, the J call TRBJ1-2, with a weak D call TRBD1 (6 bases). The CDR3 loop spans 15 amino acids. CDR1 is LGHNA and CDR2 is YSLEER in the germline V gene. The germline V and J ends were trimmed by 1 base and 7 bases, with 16 bases remaining between them. CDR3 sequence: CASSQGREGEGGYTF. The DNA for the CDR3 is TGCGCCAGCAGCCAAGGCCGGGAGGGGGAGGGTGGCTACACCTTC.

The sample holds many counts of this clonotype. The chain recombines TRBV5-5 with TRBJ1-2; D not resolved. V was clipped by 0 bases and J by 3 bases, with 12 bases between them. CDR3 length: 15 amino acids. Germline CDR1 is SGHKS and CDR2 is YYEKEE (reference sequence). The CDR3 coding sequence is TGTGCCAGCAGCTTGGAGGTGACTTACTACTATGGCTACACCTTC. This encodes CASSLEVTYYYGYTF. The full variable domain, rest sourced from reference TRBV5-5 and TRBJ1-2, is DAGVTQSPTHLIKTRGQQVTLRCSPISGHKSVSWYQQVLGQGPQFIFQYYEKEERGRGNFPDRFSARQFPNYSSELNVNALLLGDSALYLCASSLEVTYYYGYTFGSGTRLTVV.

This clonotype was detected a few times. This sequence joins TRBV12-3 or TRBV12-4 and TRBJ2-2; tentatively, D is TRBD1 or TRBD2 (6 bases each). This CDR3 spans 15 amino acids. V shed 6 bases and J shed 7 bases, with 18 bases lying between them. The CDR3 here is CASSRWGAAIGELFF. The CDR3 DNA follows: TGTGCCAGCAGCCGGTGGGGGGCTGCCATCGGGGAGCTGTTTTTT.